The 13 T cell receptor beta chains given below trace back to one sample, sequenced in a study of blood T cell repertoires in COVID-19. The assay was immunoSEQ multiplex PCR, and TCRdb's table has in-frame clones only and misses some. This table holds tens of thousands of clones, 86% found once. The specimen sequenced was peripheral blood. Receptor source: a man aged 70-80 years with acute or convalescent COVID-19.

The J gene is TRBJ2-2, the V gene TRBV5-1; 10 nucleotides align to TRBD1. Germline CDR1 SGHRS, CDR2 YFSETQ. The V and J ends lost 4 bases and 0 bases, in that order; junction bases with no gene match: 6. This CDR3 region has 17 residues. The CDR3 spells CASSPHGTGANTGELFF. The CDR3 region has the DNA TGCGCCAGCAGCCCCCACGGGACAGGGGCGAACACCGGGGAGCTGTTTTTT.

V usage is TRBV2 and J usage is TRBJ1-3, with D possibly being TRBD1 (5 bases). CDR3 length: 16 residues. Between the trimmed V and J ends, which lost 4 bases and 5 bases, there was a span of 18 bases. Germline V gene lookup returns CDR1 SNHLY and CDR2 FYNNEI. The CDR3 DNA reads TGTGCCAGCAGTGTGATGTGGGGCCGGGAGCGAAACACCATATATTTT. This translates into CASSVMWGRERNTIYF.

The gene calls are TRBV9 and TRBJ1-2, with unresolved D. Trimming pared 3 bases from V and 5 bases from J, leaving 11 bases between. The germline V gene has CDR1 SGDLS and CDR2 YYNGEE. The CDR3 length is 13 residues. CDR3 residues: CASSESGPYGYTF. In nucleotides, the CDR3 is TGTGCCAGCAGCGAGAGCGGACCATATGGCTACACCTTC.

The chain is built from TRBV7-3 and TRBJ1-2, with TRBD1 as a possible D gene (6 bases). The germline V and J ends were trimmed by 5 bases and 6 bases, with 16 bases remaining between them. The germline gives CDR1 SGHTA, CDR2 FQGTGA. The CDR3 length is 14 residues. The CDR3, as DNA: TGTGCCAGCAGCCAGGGCGGGGGCGCCCATGGCTACACCTTC. Its protein product is CASSQGGGAHGYTF.

This clone has a single count. This chain links TRBV6-5 with TRBJ2-1; 10 nucleotides match TRBD1. V lost 4 bases, J lost 9 bases, and 9 bases stayed unmatched. Germline CDR1 MNHEY, CDR2 SVGAGI. This CDR3 is 15 amino acids long. The DNA of the CDR3 is TGTGCCAGCAGTTTTTCCGGGACAGGGGCGGGTGAGCAGTTCTTC. It encodes CASSFSGTGAGEQFF.

The genes are TRBV2 and TRBJ1-6, with D tentatively TRBD1 (5 bases). CDR1 is SNHLY, CDR2 FYNNEI, per germline. The length of the CDR3 is 15 residues. V was trimmed by 6 bases and J by 10 bases, leaving 19 bases between them. The DNA of the CDR3 is TGTGCCAGCAGCCAAAATTGGGGGGGTGGATCACCCCTCCACTTT. Protein product: CASSQNWGGGSPLHF. Supplemented by reference TRBV2 and TRBJ1-6, the full variable domain reads EPEVTQTPSHQVTQMGQEVILRCVPISNHLYFYWYRQILGQKVEFLVSFYNNEISEKSEIFDDQFSVERPDGSNFTLKIRSTKLEDSAMYFCASSQNWGGGSPLHFGNGTRLTVT.

The chain couples TRBV6-6 to TRBJ1-4; a possible D gene is TRBD1 (6 bases). The V gene's germline CDR1 is MNHNY and CDR2 SVGAGI (reference sequence). The CDR3 spans 14 residues. The germline V and J ends were trimmed by 5 bases and 7 bases, with 14 bases remaining between them. The CDR3 spells CASSPPGHAEKLFF. The CDR3 nucleotides are TGTGCCAGCAGTCCACCGGGACACGCTGAAAAACTGTTTTTT.

The chain combines TRBV7-2 with TRBJ2-7; the D gene is possibly TRBD1 (6 bases). Germline loops: CDR1 SGHTA, CDR2 FQGNSA. The V end lost 4 bases, the J end lost 2 bases, and 18 bases lay between the germline ends. The CDR3 has 16 residues. The CDR3 protein is CASSYSGDPLAYEQYF. DNA of the CDR3: TGTGCCAGCAGCTATTCAGGGGACCCCCTTGCCTACGAGCAGTACTTC.

The CDR3 DNA reads TGCGCCAGCAGCTCCGGACAGGGGGGAAACACCATATATTTT. Its translation: CASSSGQGGNTIYF. This chain joins TRBV5-1 and TRBJ1-3; 9 bases are shared with TRBD1. The CDR3 consists of 14 residues. Per germline, CDR1 SGHRS and CDR2 YFSETQ. Trimming removed 3 bases from V and 4 bases from J; junction bases left unmatched: 2.

The chain is built from TRBV4-3 and TRBJ1-3; the D is unclear. The V end lost 1 base, the J end lost 2 bases, and 15 bases lay between the germline ends. This CDR3 is 17 amino acids long. Germline CDR1 reads LGHNA; CDR2 reads YSLEER. The CDR3 bases are TGCGCCAGCAGCCAAGGGTCCGTCGGGTATGCTGGAAACACCATATATTTT. Translation: CASSQGSVGYAGNTIYF.

This clone was detected only a few times. This chain connects TRBV6-6 to TRBJ2-7, with 11 bases fitting TRBD2. Germline values: CDR1 MNHNY, CDR2 SVGAGI (reference sequence). The CDR3 loop spans 15 amino acids. V lost 4 bases, J lost 4 bases, and 6 bases stayed unmatched. This CDR3 reads CASSLRTSGSYEQYF. DNA for the CDR3: TGTGCCAGCAGTTTAAGGACTAGCGGGTCTTACGAGCAGTACTTC.

The V gene is TRBV5-1, the J gene TRBJ2-6; D is possibly TRBD1 (5 bases). CDR3 size: 16 residues. Germline values: CDR1 SGHRS, CDR2 YFSETQ. The germline V and J ends were trimmed by 1 base and 0 bases, with 8 bases remaining between them. The CDR3 is CASSLQGRSGANVLTF. The CDR3 region has the DNA TGCGCCAGCAGCTTGCAGGGCCGCTCTGGGGCCAACGTCCTGACTTTC.

J is TRBJ2-7 and V is TRBV7-9; D perhaps matches TRBD1 (6 bases). The CDR3 runs to 15 residues. Germline lookup yields CDR1 SEHNR and CDR2 FQNEAQ (reference sequence). Trimming shortened V by 0 bases and J by 1 base, and 10 bases separated the two germline ends. CDR3 amino acids: CASSLATGLSYEQYF. In DNA form, the CDR3 reads TGTGCCAGCAGCTTAGCGACAGGACTGTCCTACGAGCAGTACTTC.